This TCR beta chain was sequenced in a study of CD8+CD57+ T cells in acquired aplastic anemia. With 2 bases removed from V and 0 bases from J, the gap between germline ends came to 11 bases. This CDR3 has 16 amino acids. Germline CDR1 reads SGHVS; CDR2 reads FQNEAQ. The template for TCR beta VDJ and CDR3 sequence profiling was genomic DNA. TCRdb ran MiXCR on the reads and lists one entry per CDR3 protein. The sample yields about 190,000 distinct CDR3 sequences, approximately 52% seen once. This rearrangement joins TRBV7-8 to TRBJ1-5; no clear D gene. This clonotype was obtained from a human donor in good health, serving as a control. Sequenced material: sorted CD4+, CD8+, or CD8+CD57+ T cells (not recorded which) from PBMCs. As DNA, the CDR3 is TGTGCCAGCAGCTTACCAGGATCTTATAGCAATCAGCCCCAGCATTTT. It yields the protein CASSLPGSYSNQPQHF.